This T cell receptor beta chain stems from a study of cytomegalovirus exposure and HLA in healthy donors. Note on this clone: What it binds is not known.

Study conclusions and caveats: Researchers reported in a later analysis that a missense DCLRE1C variant was tied to TCR beta V- and J-gene trimming. Most TCR sequences were rare, but some public TCRs occurred in many donors.

The PCR employed 60 Vbeta primers together with 13 Jbeta primers. Clones were read by immunoSEQ multiplex PCR, and TCRdb kept only the in-frame ones, dropping some. The repertoire includes 95,000 to 100,000 clones, around 81% of them detected once, and 3% to 4.5% sits in the top ten. Germline lookup yields CDR1 GTSNPN and CDR2 SVGIG (reference sequence). The V gene lost 3 bases and the J gene lost 1 base, with 7 bases spanning the gap. The CDR3 consists of 13 residues. The chain couples TRBV30 to TRBJ1-5, with D perhaps TRBD1 (5 bases). The source is a female donor in good health and CMV-seropositive. Sequenced input: PBMCs. In DNA, the CDR3 is TGTGCCTGGAGAGCAGGGAGCAATCAGCCCCAGCATTTT. Amino acid sequence: CAWRAGSNQPQHF.